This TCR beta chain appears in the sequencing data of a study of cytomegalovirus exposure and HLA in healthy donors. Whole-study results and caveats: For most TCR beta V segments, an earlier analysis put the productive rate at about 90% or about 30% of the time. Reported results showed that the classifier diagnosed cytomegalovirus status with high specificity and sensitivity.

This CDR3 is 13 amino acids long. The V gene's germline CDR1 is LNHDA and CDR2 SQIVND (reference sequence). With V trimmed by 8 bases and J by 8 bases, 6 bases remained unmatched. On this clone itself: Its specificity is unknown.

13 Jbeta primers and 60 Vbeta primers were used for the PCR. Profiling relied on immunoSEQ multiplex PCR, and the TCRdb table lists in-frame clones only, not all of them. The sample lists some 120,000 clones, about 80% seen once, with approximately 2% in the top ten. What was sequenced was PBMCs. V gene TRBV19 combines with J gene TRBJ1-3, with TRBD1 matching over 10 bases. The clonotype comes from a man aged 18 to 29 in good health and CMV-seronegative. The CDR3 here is CASGTGTGDTIYF. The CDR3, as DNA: TGTGCCAGTGGGACAGGGACAGGGGACACCATATATTTT. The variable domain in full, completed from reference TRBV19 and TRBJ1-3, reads DGGITQSPKYLFRKEGQNVTLSCEQNLNHDAMYWYRQDPGQGLRLIYYSQIVNDFQKGDIAEGYSVSREKKESFPLTVTSAQKNPTAFYLCASGTGTGDTIYFGEGSWLTVV.